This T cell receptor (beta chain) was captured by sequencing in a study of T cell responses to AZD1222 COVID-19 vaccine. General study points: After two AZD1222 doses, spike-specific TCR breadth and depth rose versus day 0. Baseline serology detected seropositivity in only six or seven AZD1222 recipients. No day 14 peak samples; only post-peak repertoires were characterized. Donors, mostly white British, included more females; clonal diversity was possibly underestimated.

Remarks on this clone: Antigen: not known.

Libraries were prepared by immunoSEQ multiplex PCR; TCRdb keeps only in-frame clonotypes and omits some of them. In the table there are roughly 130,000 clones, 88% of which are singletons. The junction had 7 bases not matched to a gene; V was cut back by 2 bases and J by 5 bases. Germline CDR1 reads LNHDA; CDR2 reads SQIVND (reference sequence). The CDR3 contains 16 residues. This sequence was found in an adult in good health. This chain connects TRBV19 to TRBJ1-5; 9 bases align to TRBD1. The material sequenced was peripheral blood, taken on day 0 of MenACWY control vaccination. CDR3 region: CASSISVGQGHQPQHF. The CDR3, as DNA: TGTGCCAGTAGTATAAGTGTGGGACAGGGTCATCAGCCCCAGCATTTT.